A single count supports the clone carrying this T cell receptor (beta chain). Its antigen is as yet unknown. These data originate in a study of shared clonotypes between healthy human individuals. Study-level information: The composition of the donors was a couple of women and a few men aged 18 to 49.

Study-level points and caveats: Clonotype sharing levels among donors were expected to vary with sequencing depth. It was observed that approximately 5% of naive CD4 clonotypes were shared across several donors. There were few donors, and this limited the genetic and exposure-history diversity represented.

TCRdb's table, derived via immunoSEQ multiplex PCR, lists solely in-frame clones and lacks some. The table shows approximately 720,000 clones, with about two thirds occurring only once. Germline V CDR1 and CDR2: LNHDA, SQIVND (reference sequence). Trimming took off 5 bases at V and 7 bases at J, with 12 bases between the two ends. CDR3 length: 13 residues. This clonotype originated in a woman in her 30s in good health. Material: memory CD4+ T cells sorted from blood. Regarding subset: CD45RA-negative fraction. The chain recombines TRBV19 with TRBJ2-1; possible D gene TRBD2, 6 bases. In nucleotides, the CDR3 is TGTGCCAGTAGTCGGGGGTCTCGGAATGAGCAGTTCTTC. Protein product: CASSRGSRNEQFF. Full variable domain (missing parts from reference TRBV19 and TRBJ2-1): DGGITQSPKYLFRKEGQNVTLSCEQNLNHDAMYWYRQDPGQGLRLIYYSQIVNDFQKGDIAEGYSVSREKKESFPLTVTSAQKNPTAFYLCASSRGSRNEQFFGPGTRLTVL.